This entry lists 21 T cell receptor beta chains sequenced from one sample in a study of tumor-infiltrating lymphocytes in oesophageal squamous cell carcinoma. TCRdb itself ran the PCR reads through MiXCR, one entry per CDR3 protein. The sample gives nearly 20,000 distinct CDR3 sequences, less than 45% of which show up once; roughly 42% is in the top ten. Material for sequencing was esophageal tumor tissue. These receptors all come from a male donor with esophageal squamous cell carcinoma.

Many counts were recorded for this clonotype. J is TRBJ1-2 and V is TRBV4-2; D gene ambiguous. CDR3 length equals 15 residues. Germline V gene lookup returns CDR1 LGHNA and CDR2 YNFKEQ. V gave up 4 bases and J gave up 8 bases, with 20 bases separating them. CDR3 sequence: CASSPAQGQVLGYTF. The CDR3 coding sequence is TGTGCCAGCAGCCCCGCCCAAGGGCAGGTTCTCGGCTACACCTTC.

As for this clonotype: The conserved phenylalanine or tryptophan is not found at the CDR3 terminus, so this likely reflects a read error. The limits of the CDR3 on the DNA are not certain, so only TCRdb's listed CDR3 is given. The chain employs TRBV6-5 and TRBJ2-7; the listed D gene, TRBD2, was not tested against the DNA. CDR1 is MNHEY, CDR2 SVGAGI, per germline. The CDR3 numbers 16 amino acids, ends counted. CDR3: CASSDASGAVHTRSTS.

There are many counts of this clonotype. The chain has TRBV11-3 and TRBJ2-7; the match to TRBD2 covers 13 bases. CDR1 and CDR2 (germline): SGHNT, YENEEA. The CDR3 totals 15 residues. V dropped 7 bases and J dropped 6; count of bases not matched to a gene: 9. The DNA of the CDR3 is TGTGCCAGCAACCCCTGGGGACTAGCGGGGTTCGAGCAGTACTTC. Protein product: CASNPWGLAGFEQYF.

This clonotype was observed a few times. V gene TRBV7-6 combines with J gene TRBJ2-5; D is possibly TRBD1 (6 bases). Per germline, CDR1 SGHVS and CDR2 FNYEAQ. The V and J ends lost 5 bases and 4 bases respectively, with 11 bases between them. This CDR3 comprises 13 residues. The CDR3 protein is CASSRGQLETQYF. CDR3 sequence (DNA): TGTGCCAGCAGCCGAGGACAGTTAGAGACCCAGTACTTC.

The chain recombines TRBV6-1 with TRBJ2-5, with 10 bases aligning to TRBD1. This CDR3 has 14 amino acids. Germline V CDR1 and CDR2: MNHNS, SASEGT. Losses at the gene ends were 5 bases for V and 5 bases for J; bases not matched to a gene: 5. CDR3 DNA sequence: TGTGCCAGCAGTTACAGGACAGGGGGGGAGACCCAGTACTTC. Amino acids: CASSYRTGGETQYF.

In the case of this clonotype: This clone may be a read error of a much larger clone one base away. The chain carries TRBV10-3 and TRBJ2-1; no clear D gene. The germline V gene encodes CDR1 ENHRY and CDR2 SYGVKD. V gave up 0 bases and J gave up 10 bases, with 16 bases separating them. This CDR3 is built from 15 residues. The CDR3 spells CAISESPGEQYEQFF. CDR3 DNA: TGTGCCATCAGTGAGTCTCCGGGCGAGCAGTACGAGCAGTTCTTC.

Concerning this clonotype itself: The conserved closing phenylalanine or tryptophan is absent in this CDR3, likely reflecting a read error. The DNA is left out, because the CDR3 cannot be placed on it with certainty; the CDR3 is given as TCRdb lists it. This chain connects TRBV12-3 or TRBV12-4 to TRBJ2-6; the DNA was not used to check the table's D call, TRBD1. A total of 15 residues make up the CDR3, ends included. The CDR3 region is CASSRTGQGEQFFGP.

This clonotype was observed a few times. The CDR3 DNA follows: TGTGCCAGCAGTTTATTCGAACCGGGACAGGGGGCAATAGATACGCAGTATTTT. This sequence encodes CASSLFEPGQGAIDTQYF. The chain employs TRBV27 and TRBJ2-3; TRBD1 matches at 12 bases. Germline CDR1 reads MNHEY; CDR2 reads SMNVEV (reference sequence). V was clipped by 1 base and J by 5 bases; unmatched bases: 10. This CDR3 is built from 18 residues.

This clonotype is deemed medium-sized. V usage is TRBV7-9 and J usage is TRBJ2-1, with D hard to call. This CDR3 comprises 14 residues. Germline CDR1 SEHNR, CDR2 FQNEAQ (reference sequence). V lost 5 bases and J lost 0, with 8 bases in between. As DNA, the CDR3 is TGTGCCAGCAGCCAGGCCCGCTCCTACAATGAGCAGTTCTTC. Its translation is CASSQARSYNEQFF.

This clonotype occurred a few times. The V and J genes are TRBV5-5 and TRBJ2-1; 8 bases line up with TRBD1. The J call could be wrong; TRBJ2-7 is a better fit for the DNA end. Germline CDR1 and CDR2: SGHKS and YYEKEE (reference sequence). The CDR3 totals 14 residues. The DNA of the CDR3 is TGTGCCAGCAGCTTGGAACAGGGGGGCCGCGAGCAGTACTTC. Protein sequence: CASSLEQGGREQYF.

This clonotype was counted ten times or more. This chain uses TRBV7-2 with TRBJ2-3, with 14 positions matching TRBD2. The CDR3 has 16 amino acids. Germline CDR1 reads SGHTA; CDR2 reads FQGNSA. J gave up 4 bases and V 5 bases, and 5 bases lay outside the gene matches. The CDR3 DNA is TGTGCCAGCAGCACCCGACTAGCGGGAGGGTCAGATACGCAGTATTTT. Protein product: CASSTRLAGGSDTQYF.

The table lists this clonotype with a few counts. This sequence joins TRBV18 and TRBJ2-5; 10 nucleotides align to TRBD2. Trimming took 4 bases from V and 3 from J; bases not matched to a gene: 11. In germline, CDR1 is KGHSH, CDR2 LQKENI. The CDR3 runs to 17 residues. Here the CDR3 reads CASSLLTGGLAKETQYF. CDR3 DNA sequence: TGTGCCAGCTCACTACTTACCGGGGGACTAGCGAAAGAGACCCAGTACTTC.

The sample holds many counts of this clonotype. This chain connects TRBV5-1 to TRBJ2-5; 14 nucleotides align to TRBD2. The trim removed 3 bases at V and 4 bases at J, leaving 11 bases unmatched. The CDR3 runs 18 residues. In germline, CDR1 is SGHRS, CDR2 YFSETQ. CDR3 loop: CASSSMGLAGEVGETQYF. CDR3 DNA sequence: TGCGCCAGCAGCTCGATGGGACTAGCGGGAGAAGTGGGAGAGACCCAGTACTTC.

For this clonotype: The conserved phenylalanine or tryptophan is not found at the CDR3 terminus, so this likely reflects a read error. The DNA is left out, because the CDR3 cannot be placed on it with certainty; the CDR3 is given as TCRdb lists it. The J gene is TRBJ2-3, the V gene TRBV28; TRBD1 is the table's D call and was not checked against the DNA. Germline CDR1 reads MDHEN; CDR2 reads SYDVKM. The CDR3 sequence runs 17 residues, both termini included. Here the CDR3 reads CASSFPRQGTMATPSVR.

This clonotype was recorded at least ten times. V usage is TRBV7-9 and J usage is TRBJ2-5; D not resolved. The CDR3 runs 14 residues. Germline CDR1 and CDR2: SEHNR and FQNEAQ (reference sequence). Trimming shortened V by 0 bases and J by 11 bases, and 16 bases separated the two germline ends. In DNA form, the CDR3 reads TGTGCCAGCAGCTTAGCGGGAAAGGTCAATGAGCAGTACTTC. Translation gives CASSLAGKVNEQYF. The variable domain in full, with the rest retrieved from reference TRBV7-9 and TRBJ2-5, is DTGVSQNPRHKITKRGQNVTFRCDPISEHNRLYWYRQTLGQGPEFLTYFQNEAQLEKSRLLSDRFSAERPKGSFSTLEIQRTEQGDSAMYLCASSLAGKVNEQYFGPGTRLLVL.

This rearrangement joins TRBV12-3 or TRBV12-4 to TRBJ2-2; 9 bases are shared with TRBD1. The CDR3 spans 15 residues. The ends lost 5 bases at V and 6 bases at J; junction bases unmatched: 7. CDR3 nucleotides: TGTGCCAGCAGTAAGGGACAGGGTAATCCCGGGGAGCTGTTTTTT. Amino acids: CASSKGQGNPGELFF.

At least ten counts were recorded for this clonotype. The V gene is TRBV4-1, the J gene TRBJ1-5, with D uncertain. Between the trimmed V and J ends, which lost 1 base and 0 bases, there was a span of 7 bases. Germline CDR1 is MGHRA and CDR2 is YSYEKL. The CDR3 covers 15 residues. Here the CDR3 reads CASSQVVISNQPQHF. The CDR3 nucleotides read TGCGCCAGCAGCCAAGTGGTGATTAGCAATCAGCCCCAGCATTTT.

This clonotype is classed as medium-sized. The chain uses TRBV7-6 and TRBJ2-2, with 9 bases that match TRBD2. Per the germline V gene, CDR1 is SGHVS and CDR2 is FNYEAQ. The ends lost 5 bases at V and 4 bases at J; junction bases unmatched: 8. This CDR3 comprises 16 residues. The CDR3 reads CASSVEAGGATGELFF. CDR3 DNA: TGTGCCAGCAGCGTTGAAGCGGGGGGAGCCACCGGGGAGCTGTTTTTT.

V gene TRBV2 combines with J gene TRBJ1-4; possibly TRBD1 for D (5 bases). This CDR3 region has 14 residues. The ends were cut back, 6 bases at V and 3 bases at J, with 11 bases in the middle. Germline V gene lookup returns CDR1 SNHLY and CDR2 FYNNEI. CDR3 DNA sequence: TGTGCCAGCAGCGGGGACTCAGCTAATGAAAAACTGTTTTTT. It encodes CASSGDSANEKLFF. The complete variable domain, with remaining parts taken from reference TRBV2 and TRBJ1-4, reads EPEVTQTPSHQVTQMGQEVILRCVPISNHLYFYWYRQILGQKVEFLVSFYNNEISEKSEIFDDQFSVERPDGSNFTLKIRSTKLEDSAMYFCASSGDSANEKLFFGSGTQLSVL.

Worth noting for this clonotype: A much larger clone lies a single base off, so this may be a read error. This chain connects TRBV14 to TRBJ2-5; tentative D call: TRBD2 (5 bases). The J call may be faulty, since TRBJ2-1 better matches the DNA end. The CDR3 runs 15 residues. Germline CDR1 is SGHDN and CDR2 is FVKESK. The CDR3 DNA is TGTGCCAGCAGCCAAACGGGGAGAGGGTCCTACGAGCAGTTCTTC. Amino acids: CASSQTGRGSYEQFF.

The chain links TRBV12-3 or TRBV12-4 to TRBJ2-3; D ambiguous. Matching the DNA end better, TRBJ2-5 makes the J call doubtful. The CDR3 is 12 residues long. The CDR3 DNA reads TGTGCCAGCAGTTCCCTGCGAGAGACCCAGTACTTC. Residues: CASSSLRETQYF.